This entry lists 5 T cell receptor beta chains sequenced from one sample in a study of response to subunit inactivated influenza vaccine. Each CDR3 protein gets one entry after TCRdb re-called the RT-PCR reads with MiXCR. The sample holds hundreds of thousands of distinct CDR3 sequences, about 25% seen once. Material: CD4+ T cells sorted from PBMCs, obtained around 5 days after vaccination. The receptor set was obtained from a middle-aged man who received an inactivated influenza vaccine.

CDR3 DNA: TGCAGTGCTAGTTTGACAGGGGGCAGGAGAGAGCAGTACTTC. Amino acids: CSASLTGGRREQYF. The gene calls are TRBV20-1 and TRBJ2-7, with 10 bases fitting TRBD1. Germline values: CDR1 DFQATT, CDR2 SNEGSKA (reference sequence). The CDR3 totals 14 residues. Losses at the gene ends were 3 bases for V and 7 bases for J; bases not matched to a gene: 9.

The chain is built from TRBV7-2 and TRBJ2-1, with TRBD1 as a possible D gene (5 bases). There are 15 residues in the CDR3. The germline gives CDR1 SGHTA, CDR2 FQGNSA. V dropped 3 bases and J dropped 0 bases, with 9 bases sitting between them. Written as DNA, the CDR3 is TGTGCCAGCAGCTTTCTAGGGGCCTCCTACAATGAGCAGTTCTTC. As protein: CASSFLGASYNEQFF.

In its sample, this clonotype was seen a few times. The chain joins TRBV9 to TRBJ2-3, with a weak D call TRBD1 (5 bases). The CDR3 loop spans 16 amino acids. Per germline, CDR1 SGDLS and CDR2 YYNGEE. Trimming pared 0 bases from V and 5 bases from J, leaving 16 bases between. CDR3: CASSVVGRQGKDTQYF. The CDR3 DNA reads TGTGCCAGCAGCGTAGTAGGAAGGCAGGGCAAAGATACGCAGTATTTT.

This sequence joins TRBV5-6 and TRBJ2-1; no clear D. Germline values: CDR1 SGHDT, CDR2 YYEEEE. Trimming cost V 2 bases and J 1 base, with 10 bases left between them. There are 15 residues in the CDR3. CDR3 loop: CASSLGTVSYNEQFF. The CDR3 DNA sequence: TGTGCCAGCAGCTTAGGCACAGTTTCCTACAATGAGCAGTTCTTC.

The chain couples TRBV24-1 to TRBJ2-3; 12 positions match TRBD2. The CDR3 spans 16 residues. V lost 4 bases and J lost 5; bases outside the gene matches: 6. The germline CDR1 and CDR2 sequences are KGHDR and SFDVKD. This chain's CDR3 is CATSDRTSGKGDTQYF. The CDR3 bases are TGTGCCACCAGTGACCGGACTAGCGGGAAGGGAGATACGCAGTATTTT.